This T cell receptor (beta chain) was documented in a study of T cells in Graves' hyperthyroidism and ophthalmopathy. The trim removed 4 bases at V and 0 bases at J, leaving 11 bases unmatched. Germline-derived CDR1 and CDR2 are SGHKS and YYEKEE (reference sequence). The CDR3 loop spans 17 amino acids. TCR beta CDR3 sequences were amplified from RNA transcripts. The HTBI primer set was used in a first-round RT-PCR of the TCR CDR3. TCRdb redid the calling of the multiplex PCR reads with MiXCR, one entry per CDR3 protein. The table has more than 300,000 distinct CDR3 sequences, approximately 15% seen once. Among the patients, aged 18 to 65, hyperthyroidism was newly diagnosed and had lasted under 2 months. Used for diagnoses were clinical symptoms, serum thyroxine and TRAb, thyroid ultrasound and orbital computed tomography. A note on this clonotype: The target antigen is unknown.

Study observations and caveats: Ophthalmopathy was separated from stable hyperthyroidism by a 13 V-J model.

Material for sequencing was blood. The chain has TRBV5-5 and TRBJ2-3; 7 bases map to TRBD2. The origin of this receptor is an older woman with Graves' hyperthyroidism. The CDR3 is CASSTAGRSISTDTQYF. The DNA for the CDR3 is TGTGCCAGCAGCACAGCGGGACGGAGCATTAGCACAGATACGCAGTATTTT. Using reference TRBV5-5 and TRBJ2-3 for the parts outside the CDR3, the full variable domain is DAGVTQSPTHLIKTRGQQVTLRCSPISGHKSVSWYQQVLGQGPQFIFQYYEKEERGRGNFPDRFSARQFPNYSSELNVNALLLGDSALYLCASSTAGRSISTDTQYFGPGTRLTVL.